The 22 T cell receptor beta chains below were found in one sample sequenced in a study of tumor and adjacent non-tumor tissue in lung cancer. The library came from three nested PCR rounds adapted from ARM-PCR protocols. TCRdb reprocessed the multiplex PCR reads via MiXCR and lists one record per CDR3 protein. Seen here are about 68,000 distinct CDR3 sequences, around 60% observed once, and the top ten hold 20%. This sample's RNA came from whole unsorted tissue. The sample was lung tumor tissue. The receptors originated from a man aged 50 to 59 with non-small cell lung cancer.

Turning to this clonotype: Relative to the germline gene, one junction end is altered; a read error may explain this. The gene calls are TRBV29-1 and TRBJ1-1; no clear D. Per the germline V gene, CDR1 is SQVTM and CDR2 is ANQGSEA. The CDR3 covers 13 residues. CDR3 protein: CSVDTGQESATLF. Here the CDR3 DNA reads TGCAGCGTTGATACCGGGCAGGAATCCGCAACTCTCTTT. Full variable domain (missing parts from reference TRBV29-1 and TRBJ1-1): SAVISQKPSRDICQRGTSLTIQCQVDSQVTMMFWYRQQPGQSLTLIATANQGSEATYESGFVIDKFPISRPNLTFSTLTVSNMSPEDSSIYLCSVDTGQESATLFGQGTRLTVV.

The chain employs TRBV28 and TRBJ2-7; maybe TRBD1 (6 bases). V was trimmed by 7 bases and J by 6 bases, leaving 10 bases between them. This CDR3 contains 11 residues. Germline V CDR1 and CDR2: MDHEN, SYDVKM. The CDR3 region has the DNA TGTGCCAGCACGCAGGGGTTCGAGCAGTACTTC. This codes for CASTQGFEQYF.

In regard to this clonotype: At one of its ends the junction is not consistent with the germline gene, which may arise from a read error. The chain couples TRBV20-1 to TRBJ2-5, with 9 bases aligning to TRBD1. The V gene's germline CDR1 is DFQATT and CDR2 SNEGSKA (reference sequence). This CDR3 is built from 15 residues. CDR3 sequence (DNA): TGCAGTGCTAGAGCGACAGGGGGGTCTTTGGAGACCCCGTACTTC. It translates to CSARATGGSLETPYF.

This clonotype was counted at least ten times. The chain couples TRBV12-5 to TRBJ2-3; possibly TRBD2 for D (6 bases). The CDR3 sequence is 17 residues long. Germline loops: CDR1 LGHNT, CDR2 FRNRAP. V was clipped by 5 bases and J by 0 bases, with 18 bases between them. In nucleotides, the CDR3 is TGTGCTAGTGGTCCAACCGGGGGAGGTACTAGCACAGATACGCAGTATTTT. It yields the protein CASGPTGGGTSTDTQYF. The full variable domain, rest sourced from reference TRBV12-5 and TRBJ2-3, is DARVTQTPRHKVTEMGQEVTMRCQPILGHNTVFWYRQTMMQGLELLAYFRNRAPLDDSGMPKDRFSAEMPDATLATLKIQPSEPRDSAVYFCASGPTGGGTSTDTQYFGPGTRLTVL.

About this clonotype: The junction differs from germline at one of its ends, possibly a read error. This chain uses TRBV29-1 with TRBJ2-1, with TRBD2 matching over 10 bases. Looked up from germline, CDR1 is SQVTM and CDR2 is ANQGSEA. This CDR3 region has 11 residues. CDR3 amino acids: CSVGIAGGQFF. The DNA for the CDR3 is TGCAGTGTTGGGATAGCGGGAGGGCAGTTCTTC.

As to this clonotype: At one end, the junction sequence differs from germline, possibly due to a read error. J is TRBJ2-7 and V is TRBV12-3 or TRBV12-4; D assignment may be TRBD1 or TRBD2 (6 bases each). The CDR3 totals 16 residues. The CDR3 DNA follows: TGTGCCAACACTTGGGAACGGGGGCCTTTGGACTACGAGCAGTACTTT. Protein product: CANTWERGPLDYEQYF.

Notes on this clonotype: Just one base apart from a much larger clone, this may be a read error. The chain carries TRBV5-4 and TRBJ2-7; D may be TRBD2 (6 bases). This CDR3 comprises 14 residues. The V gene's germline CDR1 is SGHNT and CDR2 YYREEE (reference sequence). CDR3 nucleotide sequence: TGTGCCAGCAGCCGGCGGGACTCGCCCTACAAGCAGTACTTC. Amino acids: CASSRRDSPYKQYF.

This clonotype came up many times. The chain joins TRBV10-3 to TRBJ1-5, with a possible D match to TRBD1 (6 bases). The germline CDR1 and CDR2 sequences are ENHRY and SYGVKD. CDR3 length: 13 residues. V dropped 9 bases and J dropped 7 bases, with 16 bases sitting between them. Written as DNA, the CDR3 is TGTGCCATTTCGGGGGGGGCAGAGCAGCCCCAGCATTTT. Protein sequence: CAISGGAEQPQHF.

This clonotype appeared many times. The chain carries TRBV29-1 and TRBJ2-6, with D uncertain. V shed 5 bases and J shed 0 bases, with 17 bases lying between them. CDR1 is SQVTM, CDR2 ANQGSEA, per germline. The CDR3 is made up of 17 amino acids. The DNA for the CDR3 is TGCAGCGTTTCGACCCGGACGGATAGCTCTGGGGCCAACGTCCTGACTTTC. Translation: CSVSTRTDSSGANVLTF.

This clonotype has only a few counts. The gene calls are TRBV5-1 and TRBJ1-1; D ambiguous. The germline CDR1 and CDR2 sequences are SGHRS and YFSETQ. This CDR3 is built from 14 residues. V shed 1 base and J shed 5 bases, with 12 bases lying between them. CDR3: CASSLTAGVTEAFF. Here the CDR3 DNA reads TGCGCCAGCAGCTTGACAGCTGGGGTGACTGAAGCTTTCTTT.

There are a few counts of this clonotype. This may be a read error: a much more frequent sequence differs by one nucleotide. The CDR3 spells CSANRLAVSTETQYF. The CDR3 region has the DNA TGCAGTGCTAACCGACTAGCGGTTAGCACAGAAACGCAGTATTTT. The gene calls are TRBV20-1 and TRBJ2-3, with TRBD2 matching over 9 bases. CDR1 is DFQATT, CDR2 SNEGSKA, per germline (reference sequence). CDR3 length: 15 residues.

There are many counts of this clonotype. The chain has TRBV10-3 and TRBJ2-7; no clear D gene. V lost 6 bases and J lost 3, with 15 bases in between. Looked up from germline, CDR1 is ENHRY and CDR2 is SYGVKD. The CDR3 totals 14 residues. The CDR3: CAISDFRSGYEQYF. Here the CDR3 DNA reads TGTGCCATCAGCGATTTCCGGTCGGGCTACGAGCAGTACTTC.

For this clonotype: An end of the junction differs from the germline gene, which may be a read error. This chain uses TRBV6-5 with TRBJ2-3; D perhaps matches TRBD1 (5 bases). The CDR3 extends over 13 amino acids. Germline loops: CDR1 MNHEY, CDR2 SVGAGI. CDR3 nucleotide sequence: TGTGCCAACAGTTTGACAGACACAGATACGCTGTATTTT. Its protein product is CANSLTDTDTLYF.

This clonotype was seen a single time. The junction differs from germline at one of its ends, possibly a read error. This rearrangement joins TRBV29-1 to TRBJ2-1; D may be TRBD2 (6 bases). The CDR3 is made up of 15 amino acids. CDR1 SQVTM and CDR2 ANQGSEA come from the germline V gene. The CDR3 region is CSVELLARGRNEQFF. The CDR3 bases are TGCAGCGTCGAACTTCTAGCGAGAGGGCGGAATGAGCAATTCTTC.

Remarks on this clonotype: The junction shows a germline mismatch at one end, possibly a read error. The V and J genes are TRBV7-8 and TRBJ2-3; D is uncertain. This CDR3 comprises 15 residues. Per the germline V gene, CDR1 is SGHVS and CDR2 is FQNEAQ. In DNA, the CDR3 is TGTGTCAGCAGCCTACGGGTTGACATGGAAGATACGCAGTATTTT. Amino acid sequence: CVSSLRVDMEDTQYF.

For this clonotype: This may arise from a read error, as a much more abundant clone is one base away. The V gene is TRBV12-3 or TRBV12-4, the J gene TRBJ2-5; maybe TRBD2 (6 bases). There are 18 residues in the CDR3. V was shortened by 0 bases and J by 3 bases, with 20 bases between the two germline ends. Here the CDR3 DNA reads TGTGCCAGCAGTTTAGCCGCCCGACTAGGCACGTTCGAAGAGACCCAGTACTTC. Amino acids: CASSLAARLGTFEETQYF.

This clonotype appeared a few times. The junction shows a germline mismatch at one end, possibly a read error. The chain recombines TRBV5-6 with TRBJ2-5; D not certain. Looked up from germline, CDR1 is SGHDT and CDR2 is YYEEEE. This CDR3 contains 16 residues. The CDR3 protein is CASSLEQNWNREIQYF. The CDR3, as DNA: TGTGCCAGCAGCTTGGAACAGAACTGGAATCGAGAGATCCAGTACTTC.

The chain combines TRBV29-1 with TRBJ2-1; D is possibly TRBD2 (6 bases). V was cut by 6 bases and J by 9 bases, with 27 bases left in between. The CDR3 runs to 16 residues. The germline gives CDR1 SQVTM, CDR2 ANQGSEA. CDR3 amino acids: CSVKDGLAWHRSEQFF. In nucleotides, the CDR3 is TGCAGCGTCAAGGACGGGCTAGCGTGGCACCGCAGTGAGCAGTTCTTC.

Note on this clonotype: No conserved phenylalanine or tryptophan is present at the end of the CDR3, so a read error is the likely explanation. CDR3: CASSQQGNQPQHI. In DNA form, the CDR3 reads TGTGCCAGCAGCCAACAGGGAAATCAGCCCCAGCATATT. This rearrangement joins TRBV16 to TRBJ1-5, with D possibly being TRBD1 (5 bases). Germline V lookup: CDR1 KGHSY, CDR2 FQNENV. V was cut by 2 bases and J by 4 bases, with 6 bases left in between. The CDR3 loop spans 13 amino acids.

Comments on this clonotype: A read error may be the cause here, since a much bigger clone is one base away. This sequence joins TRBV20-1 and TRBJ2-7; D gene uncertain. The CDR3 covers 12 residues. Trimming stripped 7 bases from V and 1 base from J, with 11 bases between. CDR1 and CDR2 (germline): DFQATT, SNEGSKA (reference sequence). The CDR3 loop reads CSVIRYSYEQYF. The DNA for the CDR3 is TGCAGTGTTATTAGATATTCCTACGAGCAGTACTTC.

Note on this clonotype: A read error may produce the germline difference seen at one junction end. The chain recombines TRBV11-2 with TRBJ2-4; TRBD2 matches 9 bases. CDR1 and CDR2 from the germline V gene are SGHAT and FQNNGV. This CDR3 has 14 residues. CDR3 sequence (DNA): TGTACCAGCAGCTTTTCGGGACTAGCTGGATTTCATTACTTC. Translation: CTSSFSGLAGFHYF.

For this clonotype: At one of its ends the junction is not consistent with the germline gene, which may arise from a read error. CDR3 loop: CTSSLGAGTGNTIYF. CDR3 bases: TGCACCAGCAGCTTGGGGGCAGGGACCGGAAACACCATATATTTT. The gene calls are TRBV5-1 and TRBJ1-3; TRBD1 is a possible D gene (6 bases). The CDR3 consists of 15 residues. The germline V gene has CDR1 SGHRS and CDR2 YFSETQ.